This is a list of T cell receptor beta chains from one sample in a study of T cell responses to AZD1222 COVID-19 vaccine. Here immunoSEQ multiplex PCR was the method, and the copy in TCRdb shows in-frame clones only, minus some. The sample shows 84,000 or so clones, roughly 88% of them seen only once. Sequencing was performed on peripheral blood, taken on day 0 of AZD1222 vaccination. The source of these receptors is an adult in good health. Both conserved end residues are part of each CDR3. The D gene is left open where the match is weak. Rows may omit the clone size; those that give it use once, few, many or a size class.

TRBJ2-3,TRBV7-9,-,TRBD1,TGTGCCAGCAGCTTCGGTTTACAGGGGGCTCTTCTCACAGATACGCAGTATTTT,CASSFGLQGALLTDTQYF
TRBJ1-2,TRBV6-1,-,TRBD1,TGTGCCAGCAGTGGGTGGACAGGGGGCGCATCCCTTGGCTACACCTTC,CASSGWTGGASLGYTF
TRBJ1-2,TRBV28,-,-,TGTGCCAGCAGTTCCTCGCAGGGGGGCTACACCTTC,CASSSSQGGYTF
TRBJ1-1,TRBV5-1,once,-,TGCGCCAGCAGCTTTGAGCCGGCTTTAAACACTGAAGCTTTCTTT,CASSFEPALNTEAFF
TRBJ1-2,TRBV4-2,-,-,TGTGCCAGCAGCCAAGATAAGCAGGGTGTCTATGGCTACACCTTC,CASSQDKQGVYGYTF
TRBJ2-2,TRBV5-1,-,TRBD2,TGCGCCAGCGGAAAGGGGGGTACTAGCGGGAGGCCCACCGGGGAGCTGTTTTTT,CASGKGGTSGRPTGELFF
TRBJ2-1,TRBV28,once,-,TGTGCCAGCATTAAAGGACGGCCGGAAAACAATGAGCAGTTCTTC,CASIKGRPENNEQFF
TRBJ1-4,TRBV7-8,once,TRBD1,TGTGCCAGCAGCTTAGCGGCAGGGGGCGGAAAACTGTTTTTT,CASSLAAGGGKLFF
TRBJ1-6,TRBV4-1,-,-,TGCGCCAGCAGCCAAGATCCCCGACGGGGAGAAAATTCACCCCTCCACTTT,CASSQDPRRGENSPLHF
TRBJ1-4,TRBV2,-,-,TGTGCCAGCAGAACAGGGACGGCTAATGAAAAACTGTTTTTT,CASRTGTANEKLFF
TRBJ2-5,TRBV28,-,TRBD2,TGTGCCAGCAGTTCACCGGGACTAGCGGATCGTCAAGAGACCCAGTACTTC,CASSSPGLADRQETQYF
TRBJ2-7,TRBV7-6,-,TRBD2,TGTGCCAGCAGCAAAATGGGGCGGGGGGCTATGGGTTACGAGCAGTACTTC,CASSKMGRGAMGYEQYF
TRBJ1-6,TRBV19,-,TRBD1,TGTGCCAGTAGTCGAGGGACAGGAAGGGGTTCACCCCTCCACTTT,CASSRGTGRGSPLHF
TRBJ1-1,TRBV28,-,-,TGTGCCAGCAGTTCCTACCACTTAGGGGGCACTGAAGCTTTCTTT,CASSSYHLGGTEAFF
TRBJ2-3,TRBV2,-,-,TGTGCCAGCAACCAGATCGATACGCAGTATTTT,CASNQIDTQYF
TRBJ1-2,TRBV7-9,-,-,TGTGCCAGCAGCTGGGGGACGCTATTAAACTATGGCTACACCTTC,CASSWGTLLNYGYTF
TRBJ2-5,TRBV4-1,-,-,TGCGCCAGCAGCCGCACCGGAACAGGCCCCAAGGCTATAGAGACCCAGTACTTC,CASSRTGTGPKAIETQYF
TRBJ2-1,TRBV7-3,-,TRBD2,TGTGCCAGCAGCCCAGCGGGAGGCTCCTACAATGAGCAGTTCTTC,CASSPAGGSYNEQFF
TRBJ2-5,TRBV2,-,-,TGTGCCAGCAGTGAATCCCCCCAAGAGACCCAGTACTTC,CASSESPQETQYF
TRBJ1-1,TRBV27,-,-,TGTGCCAGCATCCCGAGGTGGACGAACACTGAAGCTTTCTTT,CASIPRWTNTEAFF
TRBJ1-5,TRBV9,-,TRBD1,TGTGCCAGCAGCGTTACAGGGGCCGGTCAGCCCCAGCATTTT,CASSVTGAGQPQHF
TRBJ2-5,TRBV2,-,TRBD2,TGTGCCAGCGCCTCCTTAGATGTGGTAGCGGGACTATTGGGGGAGACCCAGTACTTC,CASASLDVVAGLLGETQYF
TRBJ1-1,TRBV4-1,-,-,TGCGCCAGCAGCCAAGATGGGTACGGAAACACTGAAGCTTTCTTT,CASSQDGYGNTEAFF
TRBJ2-1,TRBV28,-,TRBD2,TGTGCCAGCAGCTCCTCTAGCGGGGCGCGTTCCTACAATGAGCAGTTCTTC,CASSSSSGARSYNEQFF
TRBJ1-1,TRBV6-5,-,-,TGTGCCAGCAGTTACGGGGGTGGGAACACTGAAGCTTTCTTT,CASSYGGGNTEAFF
TRBJ1-3,TRBV6-1,-,-,TGTGCCAGCAGTGAACGACCTACAGGGCACACCATATATTTT,CASSERPTGHTIYF
TRBJ1-4,TRBV30,once,-,TGTGCCTACTACCGGGCTGACAGACGTAAGTCAACTAATGAAAAACTGTTTTTT,CAYYRADRRKSTNEKLFF
TRBJ1-3,TRBV27,-,-,TGTGCCAGCAGTTTTTCAGGGTCCGGAAACACCATATATTTT,CASSFSGSGNTIYF
TRBJ2-1,TRBV23-1,-,TRBD2,TGCGCCAGCAGTCACCCCGGACTAGCGGGAGACCTGGACAATGAGCAGTTCTTC,CASSHPGLAGDLDNEQFF
TRBJ1-5,TRBV18,-,TRBD1,TGTGCCAGCTCTCCTTCAGGGGGCCGCAATCAGCCCCAGCATTTT,CASSPSGGRNQPQHF
TRBJ2-3,TRBV18,-,-,TGTGCCAGCTCACCACAGACAGATACGCAGTATTTT,CASSPQTDTQYF
TRBJ2-3,TRBV6-4,-,TRBD2,TGTGCCAGCAGCGAGACTAGCGGCGGCACAGATACGCAGTATTTT,CASSETSGGTDTQYF
TRBJ2-3,TRBV6-4,once,-,TGTGCCACTCCAGCCCACAAAGTTGGCACAGATACGCAGTATTTT,CATPAHKVGTDTQYF
TRBJ1-1,TRBV6-5,-,-,TGTGCCAGCAGTCCCCAGATAAGGGACACTGAAGCTTTCTTT,CASSPQIRDTEAFF
TRBJ1-5,TRBV5-1,once,-,TGCGCCAGCAGCTTGGAAGGGCCTTATAGCAATCAGCCCCAGCATTTT,CASSLEGPYSNQPQHF
TRBJ1-4,TRBV28,-,-,TGTGCCAGCAGTACCGGGGCAACTAATGAAAAACTGTTTTTT,CASSTGATNEKLFF
TRBJ2-2,TRBV7-2,-,-,TGTGCCAGCAGCTTAGGCCCAGCCACCGGGGAGCTGTTTTTT,CASSLGPATGELFF
TRBJ1-6,TRBV6-1,-,TRBD1,TGTGCCAGCAGTGAACAGGGGACAGGTATTAATTCACCCCTCCACTTT,CASSEQGTGINSPLHF
TRBJ2-7,TRBV7-9,few,-,TGTGCCAGCAGTCCCGGCGGCCCCTACGAGCAGTACTTC,CASSPGGPYEQYF
TRBJ1-2,TRBV5-6,-,-,TGTGCCAGCAGCCGTCGACGTAAACTTAACTATGGCTACACCTTC,CASSRRRKLNYGYTF
TRBJ2-4,TRBV27,few,TRBD2,TGTGCCAGCAGTTTATCCTGGACTAGCAGTAACATTCAGTACTTC,CASSLSWTSSNIQYF
TRBJ1-3,TRBV21-1,-,-,TGTGCCAGCAGCCGGCACTTCTCGGACTGCTCTGGAAACACCATATATTTT,CASSRHFSDCSGNTIYF
TRBJ2-7,TRBV29-1,-,-,TGCAGCGTTGTACGGCTAGCCGGCGAGCAGTACTTC,CSVVRLAGEQYF
TRBJ1-1,TRBV20-1,-,TRBD1,TGCAGTACGGACAGGGGGGGTGAAGCTTTCTTT,CSTDRGGEAFF
TRBJ2-7,TRBV7-2,-,-,TGTGCCAGCGGGCAGGGGCCAACCTACGAGCAGTACTTC,CASGQGPTYEQYF
TRBJ1-5,TRBV5-6,-,-,TGTGCCAGCAGCTTCGAGGGAGAAAATCAGCCCCAGCATTTT,CASSFEGENQPQHF
TRBJ1-2,TRBV25-1,-,-,TGTGCCAGCAGTGAGCAGGACCTTAACTATGGCTACACCTTC,CASSEQDLNYGYTF
TRBJ2-7,TRBV28,-,-,TGTGCCACCTCGGCAGTCTACGAGCAGTACTTC,CATSAVYEQYF
TRBJ1-2,TRBV18,-,-,TGTGCCAGCTCAACAGCCTTTTATGGCTACACCTTC,CASSTAFYGYTF